Listed here is a single T cell receptor (beta chain). Its specificity is unknown. The data are from a study of cytomegalovirus exposure and HLA in healthy donors. The overall study: Genotyping showed around 81% of 398 donors falling in the Caucasian-associated ancestry cluster.

J was trimmed by 5 bases and V by 3 bases; bases with no gene match: 5. The CDR3 extends over 14 amino acids. Germline loops: CDR1 LNHDA, CDR2 SQIVND (reference sequence). The PCR used 60 Vbeta and 13 Jbeta primers. The table came from immunoSEQ multiplex PCR; TCRdb's copy has only in-frame clones and leaves some out. The sample shows over 100,000 clones, around 70% of them seen only once. Overall study results and limits: Cytomegalovirus-associated TCR beta chains were listed, numbering 150 to 200. Several of the most significant clusters appeared, in a later analysis, to be linked to common viral pathogens. Data from an earlier analysis indicated that most TCR beta V segments were productive either about 87% or about 30% of the time.

Sequencing was carried out using PBMCs. The TCR sequence derives from a man aged 25-40 years in good health and CMV-seropositive. The J gene is TRBJ1-1, the V gene TRBV19, with TRBD1 matching 8 bases. The CDR3 spells CASSIATGGTEAFF. The CDR3 bases are TGTGCCAGTAGTATCGCCACAGGGGGAACTGAAGCTTTCTTT. Complete variable domain (other parts from reference TRBV19 and TRBJ1-1): DGGITQSPKYLFRKEGQNVTLSCEQNLNHDAMYWYRQDPGQGLRLIYYSQIVNDFQKGDIAEGYSVSREKKESFPLTVTSAQKNPTAFYLCASSIATGGTEAFFGQGTRLTVV.